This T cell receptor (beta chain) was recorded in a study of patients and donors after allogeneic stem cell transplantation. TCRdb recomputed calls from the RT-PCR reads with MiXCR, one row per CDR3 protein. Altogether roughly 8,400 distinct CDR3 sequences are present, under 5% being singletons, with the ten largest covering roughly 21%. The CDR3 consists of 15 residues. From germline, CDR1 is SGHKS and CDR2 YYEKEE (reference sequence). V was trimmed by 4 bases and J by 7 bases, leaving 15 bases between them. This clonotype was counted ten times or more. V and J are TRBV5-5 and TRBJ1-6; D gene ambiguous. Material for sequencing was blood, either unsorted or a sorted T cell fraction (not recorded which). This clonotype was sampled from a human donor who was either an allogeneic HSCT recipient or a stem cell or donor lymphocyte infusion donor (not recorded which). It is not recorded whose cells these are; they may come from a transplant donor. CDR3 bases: TGTGCCAGCAGCCCTCGTGATCCGGGGAATTCACCCCTCCACTTT. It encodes CASSPRDPGNSPLHF.